The 11 T cell receptor beta chains listed next were all sequenced from one sample in a study of blood T cell repertoires in COVID-19. Libraries were prepared by immunoSEQ multiplex PCR; TCRdb keeps only in-frame clonotypes and omits some of them. The sample contains 95,000 to 130,000 clones, about 80% of which appear only once. The sequenced sample was peripheral blood. The receptors shown here come from a man in his 70s with active or convalescent COVID-19.

This clone was detected once. The gene calls are TRBV12-1 and TRBJ1-1; TRBD1, the table's D call, lacks a check against the DNA. TRBV12-1 is a pseudogene locus. The length of the CDR3 is 17 residues. The CDR3 sequence is CASSENRGREGNTEAFF. The CDR3 DNA is TGTGCCAGCAGCGAAAACAGGGGGCGCGAGGGGAACACTGAAGCTTTCTTT.

J is TRBJ2-3 and V is TRBV7-3, with 7 bases aligning to TRBD1. Trimming took 5 bases from V and 4 from J; bases not matched to a gene: 6. The CDR3 extends over 14 amino acids. Germline values: CDR1 SGHTA, CDR2 FQGTGA. The CDR3 region is CASSPHRGSDTQYF. As DNA, the CDR3 is TGTGCCAGCAGCCCCCACAGGGGATCAGATACGCAGTATTTT.

This chain links TRBV18 with TRBJ1-1; the match to TRBD1 covers 7 bases. Germline assignment: CDR1 KGHSH and CDR2 LQKENI. With V trimmed by 0 bases and J by 11 bases, 15 bases remained unmatched. CDR3 length equals 16 residues. The CDR3 is CASSPPPVGQGVFAFF. The CDR3 DNA follows: TGTGCCAGCTCACCACCCCCTGTAGGGCAGGGGGTCTTTGCTTTCTTT.

This clone was seen a handful of times. This chain joins TRBV7-6 and TRBJ2-6, with D unresolved. The CDR3 extends over 16 amino acids. The V end lost 1 base, the J end lost 0 bases, and 7 bases lay between the germline ends. The germline V gene has CDR1 SGHVS and CDR2 FNYEAQ. The CDR3 DNA is TGTGCCAGCAGCTTAGTTCGAGGCTCTGGGGCCAACGTCCTGACTTTC. Protein: CASSLVRGSGANVLTF.

CDR3 nucleotide sequence: TGTGCCAGCAGTGGTCAGGTTAACACCGGGGAGCTGTTTTTT. It is translated as CASSGQVNTGELFF. The V gene is TRBV6-6, the J gene TRBJ2-2; D uncertain. The CDR3 runs 14 residues. Trimming shortened V by 5 bases and J by 2 bases, and 9 bases separated the two germline ends. Looked up from germline, CDR1 is MNHNY and CDR2 is SVGAGI (reference sequence).

CDR3 sequence reads: CAISAGQGVPSNYGYTF. DNA for the CDR3: TGTGCCATCAGTGCCGGACAGGGGGTCCCTTCTAACTATGGCTACACCTTC. V gene TRBV10-3 combines with J gene TRBJ1-2; 10 bases agree with TRBD1. Trimming cost V 4 bases and J 0 bases; bases outside gene matches: 8. The CDR3 loop spans 17 amino acids. CDR1 and CDR2 (germline): ENHRY, SYGVKD.

Comment on this clone: This sample includes further DNA sequences coding for the same CDR3. The chain has TRBV5-6 and TRBJ1-3, with TRBD1 as a possible D gene (5 bases). Germline V lookup: CDR1 SGHDT, CDR2 YYEEEE. V lost 0 bases to trimming and J lost 2 bases, with 12 bases between them. CDR3 length: 16 amino acids. This CDR3 is CASSLEQGSAGNTIYF. CDR3 nucleotide sequence: TGTGCCAGCAGCTTGGAGCAGGGTTCAGCTGGAAACACCATATATTTT.

The chain recombines TRBV7-5 with TRBJ1-1. TRBV7-5 is designated a pseudogene. The CDR3 covers 12 residues. CDR3 region: CVRSLLSKRGFF. As DNA, the CDR3 is TGTGTCAGAAGCTTATTATCCAAGAGAGGTTTCTTT.

This chain uses TRBV19 with TRBJ2-5; 14 bases are shared with TRBD2. Germline CDR1 is LNHDA and CDR2 is SQIVND (reference sequence). The trim removed 9 bases at V and 5 bases at J, leaving 17 bases unmatched. The CDR3 consists of 18 residues. The DNA for the CDR3 is TGTGCCAGCCAGCTCAGACTAGCGGGAGGGCCGGGACAGGAGACCCAGTACTTC. Amino acid sequence: CASQLRLAGGPGQETQYF.

This chain uses TRBV11-1 with TRBJ1-1; tentative D call: TRBD1 (5 bases). The ends were cut back, 1 base at V and 4 bases at J, with 13 bases in the middle. CDR1 is SGHAT and CDR2 is FQDESV in the germline V gene (reference sequence). This CDR3 comprises 15 residues. CDR3 sequence reads: CASSLGQTASTEAFF. CDR3 DNA: TGTGCCAGCAGCTTAGGACAGACCGCTAGCACTGAAGCTTTCTTT. Based on the CDR3 plus reference TRBV11-1 and TRBJ1-1, the full variable domain is EAEVAQSPRYKITEKSQAVAFWCDPISGHATLYWYRQILGQGPELLVQFQDESVVDDSQLPKDRFSAERLKGVDSTLKIQPAELGDSAMYLCASSLGQTASTEAFFGQGTRLTVV.

The gene calls are TRBV5-1 and TRBJ1-3; D uncertain. V dropped 0 bases and J dropped 2 bases, with 9 bases sitting between them. Germline loops: CDR1 SGHRS, CDR2 YFSETQ. This CDR3 region has 15 residues. DNA of the CDR3: TGCGCCAGCAGCTTGGGTTCAGGTCCTGGAAACACCATATATTTT. Amino acid sequence: CASSLGSGPGNTIYF. Full variable domain (outside the CDR3, taken from reference TRBV5-1 and TRBJ1-3): KAGVTQTPRYLIKTRGQQVTLSCSPISGHRSVSWYQQTPGQGLQFLFEYFSETQRNKGNFPGRFSGRQFSNSRSEMNVSTLELGDSALYLCASSLGSGPGNTIYFGEGSWLTVV.